The present TCR beta chain was sequenced within a study of regulatory T cells in long-lasting Graves disease (dated by TCRdb to the early 2020s). Regarding the research as a whole: Persistent Graves' disease was defined as antithyroid drug treatment for over 5 years with persistently positive TSH receptor autoantibodies. The study took place in China and was registered as a clinical trial. Persistent Graves' disease patients were compared with newly diagnosed Graves' disease patients by peripheral blood TCR sequencing and RNA sequencing. Persistent Graves' disease patients in the clinical cohort had taken antithyroid drugs for about 10.3 years on average. A total of 33 samples were covered by TCR sequencing, comprising 13 persistent and 20 or so newly diagnosed Graves' disease patients.

This clonotype was counted many times. Its antigen is still unknown. Per-base quality was not reported, and no clone a single base away is much larger than it. General study outcomes and caveats: TRBV28, TRBJ1-2 and TRBJ2-5 were preferentially used in persistent disease, while TRBV20-1 and TRBJ2-1 were favored in newly diagnosed disease. Compared with newly diagnosed patients, persistent Graves' disease patients had lower TCR Shannon entropy and fewer highly expanded clones, which suggests clonal expansion. Sequencing and analysis were restricted to the TCR beta chain. A larger number of public clonotypes was shared among persistent patients (more than 2,500) than among newly diagnosed patients (roughly 1,000). Peripheral blood alone was examined, since thyroid tissue, which constituted the primary lesion, could not be accessed. The small sample size was acknowledged by the authors as a limitation that may reduce accuracy.

The time point label, as the study defines it: persistent/refractory GD, antithyroid drugs over 5 years with positive TRAb. For both TCR sequencing and RNA sequencing, RNA was extracted from PBMCs using TRIzol. The diagnosis of Graves' disease was made according to American Thyroid Association guidelines. Patients were recruited from an endocrinology department in Xi'an, China. Each patient gave roughly 10 milliliters of peripheral blood, collected in an EDTA anticoagulant tube. Ficoll Paque Plus density gradient separation was used to isolate PBMCs, and no further T cell sorting was done. An Agilent 2100 Bioanalyzer and agarose gel were used to check RNA quality, while a NanoDrop 2000 measured RNA concentration. Libraries were constructed by multiplex PCR. Sequencing was carried out with an Illumina HiSeq 4000. To build TCR beta libraries, CDR3 regions were amplified by Arm-PCR using iRepertoire HTBI primers. PCR products were gel purified before sequencing. As for the original processing: A total of fewer than 70 TRBV and 14 TRBJ segments were identified across samples and were used for gene usage analysis of CDR3 amino acid clonotypes. Filtered high-quality paired reads were merged into contigs using COPE and FqMerger. BLAST was used to align contigs to the IMGT TRBV, TRBD and TRBJ reference genes, and CDR3 was defined following IMGT. Any clonotype with a frequency above 0.1% was classified as a highly expanded clone. Repertoire diversity was measured by Shannon entropy, and V-J evenness by the Gini coefficient. Public clonotypes were defined as clonotypes shared by more than one individual. Clones were called with MiXCR by TCRdb after fastp trimmed the public reads at Q25, and only in-frame beta chains were retained. A single entry per CDR3 protein holds the most common genes and DNA from its merged rows. These V and J calls derive from TCRdb rather than the authors' analysis. The sample table records hundreds of thousands of distinct CDR3 sequences; roughly 21% of these occur just once. The ten largest clones represent 6.5% to 9% of the sample.

Spanning cysteine to phenylalanine, the CDR3 consists of 15 amino acids. The sequence is cut down to CDR3 DNA, 45 bases in frame from base 1. The germline V gene sets CDR1 to MDHEN and CDR2 to SYDVKM. Trimming removed 8 bases from V and 1 base from J, leaving 17 bases between the germline ends. This receptor was identified in a female donor with Graves disease. The chain links TRBV28 with TRBJ1-1; TRBD1 is a possible D gene, resting on 6 matching bases. Sequences were derived from peripheral blood mononuclear cells (PBMCs), sampled when the disease was refractory, from a patient treated with antithyroid drugs. The CDR3 protein is CASDSQPGANTEAFF. The sequence in DNA is TGTGCCAGCGACTCCCAACCGGGGGCGAACACTGAAGCTTTCTTT.